Listed here are 23 T cell receptor beta chains from one sample, sequenced in a study of human T cells and chemical hapten exposure. The time point is: patch test 2, 6 weeks after DPC sensitization. Sample treatment: therapeutic diphenylcyclopropenone sensitization with weekly scalp DPC. Whole blood, unfractionated, served as the material for total RNA extraction. TCRdb re-called the RACE reads through MiXCR, storing one row per CDR3 protein. The sample lists 40,000 or so distinct CDR3 sequences, 9.6% seen once, with 13% to 15% in the top ten. Sequencing was performed on whole blood, taken in connection with sensitization to the hapten diphenylcyclopropenone (DPC). The receptor set was obtained from a woman in her thirties with alopecia areata. Some clones in this sample may be carry-over from other donors' samples.

This clonotype was detected ten times or more. This sequence joins TRBV20-1 and TRBJ2-2; 8 bases agree with TRBD1. V shed 6 bases and J 3 bases; nucleotides not matched to a gene: 12. This CDR3 has 16 residues. Germline V CDR1 and CDR2: DFQATT, SNEGSKA (reference sequence). For the CDR3, the DNA is TGCAGTGCCAAAACCGATCCAGGGGGCGACACCGGGGAGCTGTTTTTT. The encoded protein is CSAKTDPGGDTGELFF.

Of note for this clonotype: A much larger clone lies a single base off, so this may be a read error. The chain uses TRBV4-2 and TRBJ1-5; no firm D call. CDR1 is LGHNA, CDR2 YNFKEQ, per germline. This CDR3 has 12 residues. The CDR3: CASGQENQPQHF. The DNA for the CDR3 is TGTGCCAGCGGCCAAGAAAACCAGCCCCAGCATTTT.

This clonotype turned up a few times. This chain links TRBV19 with TRBJ2-7; 10 nucleotides align to TRBD1. The CDR3 length is 12 residues. Trimming took 9 bases from V and 4 from J; bases not matched to a gene: 3. In germline, CDR1 is LNHDA, CDR2 SQIVND (reference sequence). The CDR3 nucleotides are TGTGCCAGCCGGGACAGGGGATACGAGCAGTACTTC. Translating it yields CASRDRGYEQYF. Supplemented by reference TRBV19 and TRBJ2-7, the full variable domain reads DGGITQSPKYLFRKEGQNVTLSCEQNLNHDAMYWYRQDPGQGLRLIYYSQIVNDFQKGDIAEGYSVSREKKESFPLTVTSAQKNPTAFYLCASRDRGYEQYFGPGTRLTVT.

The V and J genes are TRBV2 and TRBJ2-1; no definite D call. This CDR3 has 14 residues. Germline V lookup: CDR1 SNHLY, CDR2 FYNNEI. Deletions cut 7 bases from V and 0 bases from J, with 10 bases between. This CDR3 reads CASNPAFSYNEQFF. CDR3 in DNA: TGTGCCAGCAACCCAGCTTTCTCCTACAATGAGCAGTTCTTC.

This clonotype was counted between two and nine times. The chain carries TRBV20-1 and TRBJ2-1; TRBD2 agrees at 9 bases. Trimming cost V 5 bases and J 5 bases; bases outside gene matches: 10. There are 15 residues in the CDR3. Germline assignment: CDR1 DFQATT and CDR2 SNEGSKA (reference sequence). The CDR3 protein is CSALGTLAGNNEQFF. The CDR3, as DNA: TGCAGTGCTCTAGGTACTCTAGCGGGGAACAATGAGCAGTTCTTC.

Ten or more counts support this clonotype. The CDR3 reads CASSSTGLNTEAFF. The CDR3, as DNA: TGTGCCAGCAGCAGTACAGGCTTGAACACTGAAGCTTTCTTT. The chain carries TRBV6-2 or TRBV6-3 and TRBJ1-1, with D possibly being TRBD1 (5 bases). The germline CDR1 and CDR2 sequences are MNHEY and SVGEGT. The CDR3 is made up of 14 amino acids. With 6 bases removed from V and 0 bases from J, the gap between germline ends came to 11 bases.

V gene TRBV7-2 combines with J gene TRBJ2-1; D not resolved. Trimming pared 0 bases from V and 8 bases from J, leaving 5 bases between. From germline, CDR1 is SGHTA and CDR2 FQGNSA. The CDR3 spans 12 residues. CDR3 sequence (DNA): TGTGCCAGCAGCTTAGCTCGCGATGAGCAGTTCTTC. This gives the protein CASSLARDEQFF. The whole variable domain, filled in from reference TRBV7-2 and TRBJ2-1, reads GAGVSQSPSNKVTEKGKDVELRCDPISGHTALYWYRQSLGQGLEFLIYFQGNSAPDKSGLPSDRFSAERTGGSVSTLTIQRTQQEDSAVYLCASSLARDEQFFGPGTRLTVL.

A few counts support this clonotype. The chain recombines TRBV6-1 with TRBJ2-3; D gene ambiguous. V lost 6 bases and J 6 bases, leaving 10 bases between the germline ends. The CDR3 length is 12 residues. Per germline, CDR1 MNHNS and CDR2 SASEGT. CDR3 amino acids: CASSNLGDTQYF. The CDR3 DNA sequence: TGTGCCAGCAGCAATTTGGGTGATACGCAGTATTTT.

J is TRBJ1-3 and V is TRBV12-3 or TRBV12-4, with D perhaps matching TRBD1 (5 bases). Trimming took off 2 bases at V and 4 bases at J, with 12 bases between the two ends. This CDR3 region has 15 residues. The CDR3: CASSLSGPSGNTIYF. The CDR3, as DNA: TGTGCCAGCAGTTTATCAGGGCCTTCAGGAAACACCATATATTTT.

This clonotype has ten or more counts. This chain connects TRBV7-8 to TRBJ1-1, with D unresolved. The CDR3 contains 14 residues. Trimming left V 1 base short and J 1 base short, with 7 bases between. The germline CDR1 and CDR2 sequences are SGHVS and FQNEAQ. The CDR3 here is CASSLVAWNTEAFF. The CDR3 DNA reads TGTGCCAGCAGCTTAGTAGCGTGGAACACTGAAGCTTTCTTT.

In this sample, this clonotype turned up many times. The chain has TRBV5-1 and TRBJ2-7; unclear D gene. CDR1 is SGHRS and CDR2 is YFSETQ in the germline V gene. Deletions cut 4 bases from V and 6 bases from J, with 8 bases between. CDR3 length equals 11 residues. The DNA of the CDR3 is TGCGCCAGCAGCACCCCGGTCGAGCAGTACTTC. It is translated as CASSTPVEQYF.

This clonotype has a count of ten or more. This rearrangement joins TRBV7-2 to TRBJ1-2; the D is unclear. This CDR3 is built from 13 residues. The germline CDR1 and CDR2 sequences are SGHTA and FQGNSA. The germline V and J ends were trimmed by 3 bases and 0 bases, with 5 bases remaining between them. The CDR3 coding sequence is TGTGCCAGCAGCTTTCAAGCTAACTATGGCTACACCTTC. Protein product: CASSFQANYGYTF.

This clonotype has just a few counts. The chain employs TRBV6-2 or TRBV6-3 and TRBJ2-7, with D tentatively TRBD1 (6 bases). The V and J ends lost 6 bases and 2 bases respectively, with 20 bases between them. Germline V gene lookup returns CDR1 MNHEY and CDR2 SVGEGT. CDR3 length: 16 amino acids. CDR3 DNA sequence: TGTGCCAGCAGCTTGAGTTTAAGGACAGCGACCTACGAGCAGTACTTC. It encodes CASSLSLRTATYEQYF.

The chain joins TRBV12-3 or TRBV12-4 to TRBJ1-1, with D uncertain. The germline V and J ends were trimmed by 7 bases and 8 bases, with 17 bases remaining between them. This CDR3 contains 13 residues. The DNA for the CDR3 is TGTGCCAGCAAAAATAATCACTTACCCGAAGCTTTCTTT. Amino acid sequence: CASKNNHLPEAFF.

This clonotype was observed many times. The gene calls are TRBV1 and TRBJ1-1; the table names TRBD1, a call not compared with the DNA. TRBV1 is a pseudogene. The CDR3 is 13 residues long. CDR3 coding DNA: TGCACCAGCAACCCGGGCCCAGAATTTGAAGCTTTCTTT. Amino acid sequence: CTSNPGPEFEAFF.

CDR3 bases: TGTGCCAGCAGCCAGGAGATCTCCGGGACAGGGCTGCACTCACCCCTCCACTTT. The encoded protein is CASSQEISGTGLHSPLHF. This chain uses TRBV7-2 with TRBJ1-6; 9 bases align to TRBD1. Germline V gene data show CDR1 as SGHTA and CDR2 as FQGNSA. The V segment lost 5 bases and the J segment 10 bases; nucleotides outside the gene matches: 18. This CDR3 has 18 residues.

This clonotype was recorded at least ten times. The chain joins TRBV7-9 to TRBJ1-1, with 9 bases lining up with TRBD1. CDR3 length: 15 amino acids. The ends lost 5 bases at V and 4 bases at J; junction bases unmatched: 8. Germline loops: CDR1 SEHNR, CDR2 FQNEAQ (reference sequence). The CDR3 reads CASSLFGTGSTEAFF. CDR3 DNA: TGTGCCAGCAGCCTCTTCGGGACAGGGAGCACTGAAGCTTTCTTT.

This clonotype occurred a few times. This CDR3 is CASSQVTAGTGVTRGDEKLFF. As DNA, the CDR3 is TGCGCCAGCAGCCAAGTAACCGCCGGGACAGGGGTAACCCGTGGGGATGAAAAACTGTTTTTT. This chain uses TRBV4-1 with TRBJ1-4; TRBD1 aligns across 10 bases. Losses at the gene ends were 1 base for V and 6 bases for J; bases not matched to a gene: 20. CDR1 and CDR2 (germline): MGHRA, YSYEKL. CDR3 length equals 21 residues.

Many counts were recorded for this clonotype. This sequence joins TRBV10-3 and TRBJ2-2; D is undetermined. The CDR3 is 15 amino acids. Germline V gene sequence: CDR1 ENHRY, CDR2 SYGVKD. Trimming removed 0 bases from V and 6 bases from J, with 11 bases in between. The chain's CDR3 is CAISESQVDSGELFF. DNA of the CDR3: TGTGCCATCAGTGAGTCGCAGGTCGATTCCGGGGAGCTGTTTTTT.

This clonotype was seen repeatedly, ten times or more. CDR3 residues: CASSTGRGYTF. CDR3 nucleotides: TGTGCCAGCAGCACCGGACGTGGCTACACCTTC. The chain combines TRBV6-2 or TRBV6-3 with TRBJ1-2; D remains ambiguous. CDR3 length equals 11 residues. The ends were cut back, 6 bases at V and 7 bases at J, with 9 bases in the middle. The germline CDR1 and CDR2 sequences are MNHEY and SVGEGT.

On this clonotype itself: It may be a read error: a sequence one base away is much more abundant. V usage is TRBV7-9 and J usage is TRBJ2-6, with D possibly being TRBD1 (5 bases). Looked up from germline, CDR1 is SEHNR and CDR2 is FQNEAQ (reference sequence). V lost 1 base and J 8 bases, leaving 12 bases between the germline ends. This CDR3 has 15 residues. CDR3 loop: CASSLEGLGPNVLTF. The CDR3, as DNA: TGTGCCAGCAGCTTAGAAGGTTTGGGGCCCAACGTCCTGACTTTC.

This clonotype has ten or more counts. The V gene is TRBV7-3, the J gene TRBJ2-1, with D perhaps given as TRBD1 or TRBD2 (5 bases each). Germline V gene sequence: CDR1 SGHTA, CDR2 FQGTGA. The V end lost 1 base, the J end lost 1 base, and 14 bases lay between the germline ends. The CDR3 totals 17 residues. CDR3 in DNA: TGTGCCAGCAGCTTAAGGGCCCGGGGACCTTCCTACAATGAGCAGTTCTTC. This gives the protein CASSLRARGPSYNEQFF.

This clonotype was seen repeatedly, ten times or more. The chain joins TRBV27 to TRBJ1-4, with D possibly being TRBD1 (5 bases). The CDR3 totals 14 residues. Germline CDR1 and CDR2: MNHEY and SMNVEV (reference sequence). Trimming took off 3 bases at V and 7 bases at J, with 12 bases between the two ends. Here the CDR3 DNA reads TGTGCCAGCAGTTTTTCGGGGGTGGGTGAAAAACTGTTTTTT. This gives the protein CASSFSGVGEKLFF. The full variable domain, completed using reference TRBV27 and TRBJ1-4, is EAQVTQNPRYLITVTGKKLTVTCSQNMNHEYMSWYRQDPGLGLRQIYYSMNVEVTDKGDVPEGYKVSRKEKRNFPLILESPSPNQTSLYFCASSFSGVGEKLFFGSGTQLSVL.